These T cell receptor beta chains were read from a single sample in a study of human T cells and chemical hapten exposure. TCRdb re-analysed the RACE reads in MiXCR, keeping a single row per CDR3 protein. The sample carries about 190,000 distinct CDR3 sequences, roughly a quarter recorded once. The sample was whole blood, taken in connection with sensitization to the hapten diphenylcyclopropenone (DPC). The origin of the receptors is a middle-aged woman with alopecia areata. Some clones in this sample may be carry-over from other donors' samples. CDR3s include the opening cysteine and the closing phenylalanine or tryptophan. D genes are given only for firm matches. A clone size is listed for some rows: how often the clone was seen (once, few, many), or a class if it is expanded.

cdr3_nt cdr3_aa clone_size v_call d_call j_call cdr3_length
TGCAGCGGGACAGGGGTCAATGGCTACACCTTC CSGTGVNGYTF few TRBV29-1 TRBD1 TRBJ1-2 11
TGTGCCATCACAGCGGGAGGATACGAGCAGTACTTC CAITAGGYEQYF once TRBV10-3 TRBD2 TRBJ2-7 12
TGCGCCAGCAGCCAAGATATTACGTATGGCTACACCTTC CASSQDITYGYTF NA TRBV4-3 NA TRBJ1-2 13
TGTGCCAGCAGCTTTCATGTGGTTACGGGAGAAGAGACCCAGTACTTC CASSFHVVTGEETQYF few TRBV7-9 NA TRBJ2-5 16
TGTGCCAGCAGCCAAGATTTAGAGACTAGCGGGAGTTCCTACGAGCAGTACTTC CASSQDLETSGSSYEQYF NA TRBV4-2 TRBD2 TRBJ2-7 18
TGTGCCAGCAGTGGAATCCGGGACACTGAGTTCTTC CASSGIRDTEFF few TRBV28 NA TRBJ2-1 12
TGTGCCAGCAGCCTTTTTACAGACCAGCCCCAGCATTTT CASSLFTDQPQHF NA TRBV9 NA TRBJ1-5 13
TGTGCCAGCAGTTACCCGCTCGGCGGAGGCCTAGGCTACACCTTC CASSYPLGGGLGYTF few TRBV6-2/TRBV6-3 NA TRBJ1-2 15
TGTGCCAGCAGTTTAGATGGGGGCTCAGATACGCAGTATTTT CASSLDGGSDTQYF NA TRBV12-3/TRBV12-4 NA TRBJ2-3 14
TGCAGCGTTGGATCCGGAGTTGGAAACACCATATATTTT CSVGSGVGNTIYF many TRBV29-1 NA TRBJ1-3 13
TGTGCCAGCAGTATCCAGGGGGCTGGAAACACCATATATTTT CASSIQGAGNTIYF NA TRBV6-6 TRBD1 TRBJ1-3 14
TGTGCCAGCAGCCCACGGACAGGGGGTGGCACTGAAGCTTTCTTT CASSPRTGGGTEAFF few TRBV9 TRBD1 TRBJ1-1 15
TGTGCCATCAGTGAGTCACAGGGGTCATGGCAGCCCCAGCATTTT CAISESQGSWQPQHF few TRBV10-3 TRBD1 TRBJ1-5 15
TGCAGTGCTAGTGCCGGGGTCGAGCAGTACTTC CSASAGVEQYF many TRBV20-1 NA TRBJ2-7 11
TGCAGTGCTAGGGGGAACGGGGGGACTGAAGCTTTCTTT CSARGNGGTEAFF NA TRBV20-1 NA TRBJ1-1 13
TGTGCCAGCAGTTGGTCCGGAAAGGCTGAAGCTTTCTTT CASSWSGKAEAFF few TRBV28 NA TRBJ1-1 13
TGCAGTGCCGACAGGGGCGTCAATCAGCCCCAGCATTTT CSADRGVNQPQHF NA TRBV20-1 TRBD1 TRBJ1-5 13
TGTGCCAGCAGTCCGTGGCGGGCCTCTGGGGCCAACGTCCTGACTTTC CASSPWRASGANVLTF NA TRBV27 NA TRBJ2-6 16
TGCGCCAGCAGCTTGGGCCGGGGGTCAGGGCGAAACACAGATACGCAGTATTTT CASSLGRGSGRNTDTQYF NA TRBV5-1 NA TRBJ2-3 18
TGCAGTGCTGGAGGCCAGCAGGGTAGTTCACCCCTCCACTTT CSAGGQQGSSPLHF NA TRBV20-1 NA TRBJ1-6 14
TGTGCCAGCAGCTCCGACAGGGGATGGGGCAATCAGCCCCAGCATTTT CASSSDRGWGNQPQHF NA TRBV5-8 TRBD1 TRBJ1-5 16
TGTGCCAGCAGTTACTCGGGACTAGCGGGCGACGAGCAGTACTTC CASSYSGLAGDEQYF few TRBV6-5 TRBD2 TRBJ2-7 15
TGTGCCAGCAGCCCTAGCGGGAGCATTAATGAGCAGTTCTTC CASSPSGSINEQFF NA TRBV9 TRBD2 TRBJ2-1 14
TGTGCCAGCAGTCCCACGCGGGCGCGGAGTGAAAAACTGTTTTTT CASSPTRARSEKLFF NA TRBV6-5 NA TRBJ1-4 15
TGTGCCAGCAGCCAAGCCCTCGACAGGATCAATGAAAAACTGTTTTTT CASSQALDRINEKLFF NA TRBV4-2 NA TRBJ1-4 16
TGCAGCGTTTTTCCGGGGGCGTCAGATACGCAGTATTTT CSVFPGASDTQYF few TRBV29-1 NA TRBJ2-3 13
TGTGCCAGCAGTTTACGCAGGGGGCCCTTCGGGACTAATGAAAAACTGTTTTTT CASSLRRGPFGTNEKLFF NA TRBV27 TRBD1 TRBJ1-4 18
TGTGCCAGCAGCCCCTGGGGAGGGGGACGCTCCTACAATGAGCAGTTCTTC CASSPWGGGRSYNEQFF NA TRBV7-9 NA TRBJ2-1 17
TGTGCCAGTAATGACGAGGACCACAATGAGCAGTTCTTC CASNDEDHNEQFF NA TRBV19 NA TRBJ2-1 13
TGTGCCAGCACCCCTCAAGGGGTGCCCTCCTACAATGAGCAGTTCTTC CASTPQGVPSYNEQFF NA TRBV28 NA TRBJ2-1 16
TGCAGTGCTAGCAGTCTCACTGAAGCTTTCTTT CSASSLTEAFF few TRBV20-1 NA TRBJ1-1 11
TGTGCCAGCAGTTTCAGGGGCGGTTTTGCGGCGTCGGCCGGGGAGCTGTTTTTT CASSFRGGFAASAGELFF few TRBV12-3/TRBV12-4 NA TRBJ2-2 18
TGTGCCAGCAGCTGGAACACACTAGCGGGGACACACACAGATACGCAGTATTTT CASSWNTLAGTHTDTQYF few TRBV11-2 TRBD2 TRBJ2-3 18
TGTGCCAGCAGCTCCCATGGACGGAGGGAGACCCAGTACTTC CASSSHGRRETQYF NA TRBV7-9 NA TRBJ2-5 14
TGCGCCAGCAGCCCGGGACTAGCGCGGGACTACAATGAGCAGTTCTTC CASSPGLARDYNEQFF NA TRBV5-1 TRBD2 TRBJ2-1 16
TGTGCCAGCAGGAGGAGGAGACAGACGCTCAATGAAGATACGCAGTATTTT CASRRRRQTLNEDTQYF NA TRBV6-2/TRBV6-3 NA TRBJ2-3 17
TGTGCCAGCAGCCAAGATTTACGGGGACAAGAGACCCAGTACTTC CASSQDLRGQETQYF NA TRBV4-2 NA TRBJ2-5 15
TGTGCCAGCAGTGAACCGACAGGGTATGTTGAGCAGTTCTTC CASSEPTGYVEQFF few TRBV6-1 TRBD1 TRBJ2-1 14
TGTGCCAGCAGTCCCTACACAGGAGCTAATGAAAAACTGTTTTTT CASSPYTGANEKLFF few TRBV27 NA TRBJ1-4 15
TGTGCCAGCAGTTTTTTAGGGACAGCTACTAATGAAAAACTGTTTTTT CASSFLGTATNEKLFF NA TRBV28 TRBD1 TRBJ1-4 16
TGTGCCAGCAGCCCGCCGGCTAGTTGGGAGCAGTACTTC CASSPPASWEQYF few TRBV7-2 NA TRBJ2-7 13
TGCGCCAGCAGCCAAGTAGGGGGAGCAGGAAACACCATATATTTT CASSQVGGAGNTIYF few TRBV4-1 NA TRBJ1-3 15
TGTGCCAGCAGCCAAGATGAAAAACTGTTTTTT CASSQDEKLFF NA TRBV3-1 NA TRBJ1-4 11
TGTGCCAGCAGTTACTTACTCGGGGGCGCAGATGAAACTGAAGCTTTCTTT CASSYLLGGADETEAFF NA TRBV6-2/TRBV6-3 NA TRBJ1-1 17
TGCAGTGCTAGGGAAGGTAGGAATTGGGCGGCTTTCTTT CSAREGRNWAAFF few TRBV20-1 NA TRBJ1-1 13
TGCAGCGCGAACCCGACAGGGTCAGAAGCTTTCTTT CSANPTGSEAFF many TRBV29-1 TRBD1 TRBJ1-1 12
TGCGCCAGCAGCTTGCGGACTAGCGACTACAATGAGCAGTTCTTC CASSLRTSDYNEQFF NA TRBV5-1 TRBD2 TRBJ2-1 15
TGTGCCAGCAGTTACCACACCGGGGAGCTGTTTTTT CASSYHTGELFF few TRBV6-5 NA TRBJ2-2 12
TGTGCCAGCAGCCCGTCCCCGGAGACATTTAACTATGGCTACACCTTC CASSPSPETFNYGYTF NA TRBV7-2 NA TRBJ1-2 16
TGTGCCAGCAGCTCGCGGTCGTCTAGCGGATCGTTTGGCGAGCAGTACTTC CASSSRSSSGSFGEQYF NA TRBV7-6 TRBD2 TRBJ2-7 17
TGCAGCGTGTTGGGGGGGGACGAGCAGTACTTC CSVLGGDEQYF NA TRBV29-1 TRBD2 TRBJ2-7 11
TGTGCCAGCAGCTTGGGTGACCGGTACGGGGAGCTGTTTTTT CASSLGDRYGELFF NA TRBV7-9 NA TRBJ2-2 14
TGTGCCAGCAGTTTTCTGGCGGGAGGGGAGACCCGGTACTTC CASSFLAGGETRYF NA TRBV28 TRBD2 TRBJ2-5 14